A single sample is the source of the 20 T cell receptor beta chains below, sequenced in a study of T cell changes during pregnancy in multiple sclerosis. Assay used: immunoSEQ multiplex PCR; TCRdb lists only in-frame clones, some missing. The sample yields tens of thousands of clones, 85% to 95% seen once. The sequencing used CD4+ T cells from peripheral blood mononuclear cells, collected in the third trimester of pregnancy. The receptors were gathered from a female donor with multiple sclerosis, enrolled in a pregnancy study.

This CDR3 is CASSFLTRGTKTDTQYF. The CDR3 coding sequence is TGTGCCAGCAGCTTTTTGACCCGGGGGACGAAAACAGATACGCAGTATTTT. V gene TRBV7-8 combines with J gene TRBJ2-3, with D perhaps TRBD2 (6 bases). Trimming shortened V by 3 bases and J by 3 bases, and 19 bases separated the two germline ends. Germline V lookup: CDR1 SGHVS, CDR2 FQNEAQ. The CDR3 loop spans 17 amino acids.

V gene TRBV14 combines with J gene TRBJ2-2, with unresolved D. Trimming cost V 7 bases and J 4 bases, with 13 bases left between them. This CDR3 spans 14 amino acids. CDR1 and CDR2 from the germline V gene are SGHDN and FVKESK. The CDR3 loop is CASTRRGSTGELFF. As DNA, the CDR3 is TGTGCCAGCACCCGAAGAGGCAGCACCGGGGAGCTGTTTTTT.

The chain combines TRBV10-2 with TRBJ2-1; TRBD1 agrees at 10 bases. The CDR3 runs 15 residues. The germline V gene has CDR1 WSHSY and CDR2 SAAADI. The junction had 8 bases not matched to a gene; V was cut back by 5 bases and J by 7 bases. As DNA, the CDR3 is TGCGCCAGCAGTCGACAGGGGGCGTTTTCGAATGAGCAGTTCTTC. It specifies CASSRQGAFSNEQFF.

This clone occurred a few times. The chain recombines TRBV6-1 with TRBJ1-5, with 8 bases aligning to TRBD1. Germline trimming cut 3 bases from V and 3 bases from J; bases unmatched to any gene: 4. The germline CDR1 and CDR2 sequences are MNHNS and SASEGT. The CDR3 is made up of 15 amino acids. CDR3 amino acids: CASSDGQGHNQPQHF. Written as DNA, the CDR3 is TGTGCCAGCAGTGATGGACAGGGACACAATCAGCCCCAGCATTTT.

This rearrangement joins TRBV5-4 to TRBJ1-2; TRBD1 might be the D (6 bases). V shed 4 bases and J shed 2 bases, with 9 bases lying between them. CDR1 is SGHNT and CDR2 is YYREEE in the germline V gene (reference sequence). The CDR3 spans 13 residues. The DNA for the CDR3 is TGTGCCAGCAGCGATCAGGGGAACTATGGCTACACCTTC. It specifies CASSDQGNYGYTF.

J is TRBJ1-2 and V is TRBV6-1; 10 bases are shared with TRBD1. The V gene end was trimmed by 7 bases and the J gene end by 2 bases; junction bases not matched to a gene: 4. CDR3 length: 14 amino acids. Germline assignment: CDR1 MNHNS and CDR2 SASEGT. The chain's CDR3 is CASTQGQGNYGYTF. In DNA, the CDR3 is TGTGCCAGCACTCAGGGACAGGGGAACTATGGCTACACCTTC.

The rearrangement links TRBV9 to TRBJ1-1; TRBD1 matches 9 bases. Germline lookup yields CDR1 SGDLS and CDR2 YYNGEE. J lost 4 bases, V lost 3 bases, and 7 bases had no gene match. This CDR3 spans 15 amino acids. As DNA, the CDR3 is TGTGCCAGCAGCGCCAGACAGGGGGTTGGCACTGAAGCTTTCTTT. Translated, it gives CASSARQGVGTEAFF.

The CDR3 sequence is CASSLEGGGAGDTQYF. The DNA of the CDR3 is TGCGCCAGCAGCTTGGAAGGTGGGGGGGCGGGAGATACGCAGTATTTT. This chain links TRBV5-1 with TRBJ2-3, with a tentative D call TRBD2 (7 bases). Trimming removed 0 bases from V and 5 bases from J, with 16 bases in between. Germline CDR1 is SGHRS and CDR2 is YFSETQ. The CDR3 contains 16 residues. Complete variable domain (other parts from reference TRBV5-1 and TRBJ2-3): KAGVTQTPRYLIKTRGQQVTLSCSPISGHRSVSWYQQTPGQGLQFLFEYFSETQRNKGNFPGRFSGRQFSNSRSEMNVSTLELGDSALYLCASSLEGGGAGDTQYFGPGTRLTVL.

The rearrangement joins TRBV7-9 to TRBJ1-4; TRBD1 is a possible D gene (5 bases). Deletions cut 7 bases from V and 8 bases from J, with 20 bases between. The CDR3 consists of 15 residues. Germline-derived CDR1 and CDR2 are SEHNR and FQNEAQ (reference sequence). The CDR3 DNA sequence: TGTGCCAGCACTAAGGAGGGGCTCTTGGGGGAAAAACTGTTTTTT. Protein: CASTKEGLLGEKLFF.

The chain recombines TRBV5-8 with TRBJ2-3; the match to TRBD2 covers 12 bases. The germline V gene encodes CDR1 SGHTS and CDR2 YDEGEE. V shed 1 base, J shed 6 bases, and the junction held 9 bases outside the gene matches. The CDR3 spans 17 residues. The chain's CDR3 is CASSLMTSGRLYDTQYF. The DNA for the CDR3 is TGTGCCAGCAGCTTGATGACTAGCGGGAGACTTTACGATACGCAGTATTTT.

This chain links TRBV4-1 with TRBJ1-2, with D possibly matching TRBD1 (6 bases). V lost 4 bases, J lost 13 bases, and 16 bases lay in between. This CDR3 is built from 12 residues. Germline CDR1 reads MGHRA; CDR2 reads YSYEKL. The CDR3 DNA reads TGCGCCAGCAGCCGGGGGGGCTATGATGCCACCTTC. This encodes CASSRGGYDATF.

This clone occurred a few times. The rearrangement uses TRBV19 and TRBJ1-3, with a tentative D call TRBD1 (6 bases). Germline V lookup: CDR1 LNHDA, CDR2 SQIVND (reference sequence). The CDR3 contains 14 residues. The V gene lost 4 bases and the J gene lost 2 bases, with 9 bases spanning the gap. The CDR3 DNA sequence: TGTGCCAGTAGTAGAGGGGGTCCTGGAAACACCATATATTTT. Residues: CASSRGGPGNTIYF.

Turning to this clone: No DNA is shown, since the ends of the CDR3 on it are uncertain; the CDR3 is the one TCRdb lists. V gene TRBV19 combines with J gene TRBJ2-1; TRBD2 reflects the table's D call only, with no check against the DNA. Germline CDR1 reads LNHDA; CDR2 reads SQIVND (reference sequence). The CDR3 sequence runs 13 residues, both termini included. The CDR3 reads CASTSGGPAEQFF.

This rearrangement joins TRBV19 to TRBJ1-5; D not certain. Looked up from germline, CDR1 is LNHDA and CDR2 is SQIVND (reference sequence). The V and J ends lost 8 bases and 2 bases respectively, with 13 bases between them. The CDR3 length is 14 residues. The CDR3 loop is CASGQESGNQPQHF. CDR3 bases: TGTGCCAGTGGTCAGGAATCGGGCAATCAGCCCCAGCATTTT.

The chain joins TRBV7-3 to TRBJ2-2; 7 nucleotides align to TRBD1. Germline values: CDR1 SGHTA, CDR2 FQGTGA. This CDR3 comprises 16 residues. After removal of 2 bases from V and 5 bases from J, the junction contained 8 bases not matched to a gene. The DNA for the CDR3 is TGTGCCAGCAGCTTATTACCGGGACAGATTACCGGGGAGCTGTTTTTT. It translates to CASSLLPGQITGELFF.

About this clone itself: At one end, the junction sequence differs from germline, possibly due to a read error. The genes are TRBV6-1 and TRBJ2-7, with D hard to call. The germline V gene encodes CDR1 MNHNS and CDR2 SASEGT. The length of the CDR3 is 11 residues. The CDR3 nucleotides read TGTGCCAGCAGTTTCGCCTACGGGCAGTACTTC. Encoded protein: CASSFAYGQYF.

The chain combines TRBV11-3 with TRBJ2-2, with TRBD1 as a possible D gene (6 bases). V gave up 5 bases and J gave up 0 bases, with 10 bases separating them. Germline V lookup: CDR1 SGHNT, CDR2 YENEEA. This CDR3 region has 15 residues. Here the CDR3 reads CASSPGTPNTGELFF. In DNA, the CDR3 is TGTGCCAGCAGCCCCGGGACACCGAACACCGGGGAGCTGTTTTTT. The full variable domain, with the rest looked up from reference TRBV11-3 and TRBJ2-2, is EAGVVQSPRYKIIEKKQPVAFWCNPISGHNTLYWYLQNLGQGPELLIRYENEEAVDDSQLPKDRFSAERLKGVDSTLKIQPAELGDSAVYLCASSPGTPNTGELFFGEGSRLTVL.

The rearrangement joins TRBV30 to TRBJ2-5, with D maybe TRBD1 (6 bases). From germline, CDR1 is GTSNPN and CDR2 SVGIG (reference sequence). CDR3 size: 14 residues. Trimming stripped 3 bases from V and 4 bases from J, with 15 bases between. The CDR3 region has the DNA TGTGCCTGGAGGCAGCCGAGGGGGTCAGAGACCCAGTACTTC. Translation gives CAWRQPRGSETQYF.

The rearrangement uses TRBV7-2 and TRBJ2-7; the match to TRBD1 covers 10 bases. J gave up 7 bases and V 7 bases, and 7 bases lay outside the gene matches. The CDR3 totals 13 residues. CDR1 is SGHTA and CDR2 is FQGNSA in the germline V gene. CDR3 nucleotides: TGTGCCAGCAACGGACAGGGGGTGCGAGAGCAGTACTTC. This translates into CASNGQGVREQYF.

CDR3: CASSLRLAGQNEQFF. The CDR3 region has the DNA TGCGCCAGCAGCTTGAGACTAGCGGGTCAGAATGAGCAGTTCTTC. The J gene is TRBJ2-1, the V gene TRBV5-1, with 10 bases fitting TRBD2. CDR3 length equals 15 residues. V dropped 1 base and J dropped 7; count of bases not matched to a gene: 5. The V gene's germline CDR1 is SGHRS and CDR2 YFSETQ. Variable domain in full (rest from reference TRBV5-1 and TRBJ2-1): KAGVTQTPRYLIKTRGQQVTLSCSPISGHRSVSWYQQTPGQGLQFLFEYFSETQRNKGNFPGRFSGRQFSNSRSEMNVSTLELGDSALYLCASSLRLAGQNEQFFGPGTRLTVL.